The next 26 T cell receptor beta chains were all read from a single sample in a study of lymphopenia after photon versus proton radiotherapy. Only in-frame clones appear in the TCRdb table, and some are missing; sequencing was by immunoSEQ multiplex PCR. The table lists 35,000 to 45,000 clones, over 75% of them singletons. Here the sequenced sample was peripheral blood, taken from a patient treated with photon-based radiotherapy. The receptors shown here come from a man aged 45 to 65 with gastric cancer.

The V call is TRBV5-1, the J call TRBJ2-1, with 10 bases lining up with TRBD2. V shed 2 bases and J 0 bases; nucleotides not matched to a gene: 2. The CDR3 is 16 residues long. Germline V gene lookup returns CDR1 SGHRS and CDR2 YFSETQ. CDR3 in DNA: TGCGCCAGCAGCTTCACTAGCGGGACCTCCTACAATGAGCAGTTCTTC. Its protein product is CASSFTSGTSYNEQFF.

This chain's CDR3 is CASSPPESNYGYTF. The CDR3 DNA follows: TGTGCCAGCTCACCACCGGAGAGCAACTATGGCTACACCTTC. This rearrangement joins TRBV18 to TRBJ1-2, with no clear D. The CDR3 is made up of 14 amino acids. The ends were cut back, 0 bases at V and 2 bases at J, with 7 bases in the middle. Germline CDR1 reads KGHSH; CDR2 reads LQKENI.

The chain links TRBV7-2 to TRBJ1-5; TRBD1 is a possible D gene (6 bases). From germline, CDR1 is SGHTA and CDR2 FQGNSA. Deletions cut 5 bases from V and 2 bases from J, with 13 bases between. The CDR3 runs to 15 residues. CDR3 coding DNA: TGTGCCAGCAGCCCCAACAGGGAGGGCAATCAGCCCCAGCATTTT. The encoded protein is CASSPNREGNQPQHF.

This sequence joins TRBV7-2 and TRBJ1-1; D is possibly TRBD1 (5 bases). CDR1 is SGHTA, CDR2 FQGNSA, per germline. V dropped 5 bases and J dropped 1 base, with 14 bases sitting between them. This CDR3 is 15 amino acids long. The CDR3 spells CASSQLGAGNTEAFF. Here the CDR3 DNA reads TGTGCCAGCAGCCAGCTTGGGGCGGGGAACACTGAAGCTTTCTTT. The full variable domain, completed using reference TRBV7-2 and TRBJ1-1, is GAGVSQSPSNKVTEKGKDVELRCDPISGHTALYWYRQSLGQGLEFLIYFQGNSAPDKSGLPSDRFSAERTGGSVSTLTIQRTQQEDSAVYLCASSQLGAGNTEAFFGQGTRLTVV.

V is TRBV5-6 and J is TRBJ2-7; 13 bases line up with TRBD2. This CDR3 contains 16 residues. V shed 3 bases and J 0 bases; nucleotides not matched to a gene: 3. Germline-derived CDR1 and CDR2 are SGHDT and YYEEEE. CDR3 amino acids: CASSSGLAGVSYEQYF. In nucleotides, the CDR3 is TGTGCCAGCAGCTCCGGACTAGCGGGGGTCTCCTACGAGCAGTACTTC.

The rearrangement uses TRBV16 and TRBJ2-7, with D perhaps matching TRBD1 or TRBD2 (6 bases each). Trimming cost V 1 base and J 5 bases, with 9 bases left between them. CDR1 and CDR2 (germline): KGHSY, FQNENV. The CDR3 loop spans 13 amino acids. The CDR3 DNA reads TGTGCCAGCAGCCAATGGGGGGCCGACGAGCAGTACTTC. Amino acids: CASSQWGADEQYF. The entire variable domain, with the rest obtained from reference TRBV16 and TRBJ2-7, is as follows: GEEVAQTPKHLVRGEGQKAKLYCAPIKGHSYVFWYQQVLKNEFKFLISFQNENVFDETGMPKERFSAKCLPNSPCSLEIQATKLEDSAVYFCASSQWGADEQYFGPGTRLTVT.

The chain is built from TRBV5-4 and TRBJ2-7; 7 bases line up with TRBD1. J lost 0 bases, V lost 3 bases, and 3 bases had no gene match. Germline V CDR1 and CDR2: SGHNT, YYREEE (reference sequence). CDR3 length: 14 amino acids. The CDR3 bases are TGTGCCAGCAGCTCCCCAGGGGGCTCCTACGAGCAGTACTTC. It yields the protein CASSSPGGSYEQYF. Looking up the rest from reference TRBV5-4 and TRBJ2-7 gives the full variable domain: ETGVTQSPTHLIKTRGQQVTLRCSSQSGHNTVSWYQQALGQGPQFIFQYYREEENGRGNFPPRFSGLQFPNYSSELNVNALELDDSALYLCASSSPGGSYEQYFGPGTRLTVT.

The V and J genes are TRBV7-2 and TRBJ2-2; the match to TRBD1 covers 9 bases. CDR3 length: 16 amino acids. Germline V gene data show CDR1 as SGHTA and CDR2 as FQGNSA. V was clipped by 0 bases and J by 5 bases; unmatched bases: 4. The DNA of the CDR3 is TGTGCCAGCAGCTTAGCCGGGACAGGGAATACCGGGGAGCTGTTTTTT. It translates to CASSLAGTGNTGELFF.

The gene calls are TRBV5-1 and TRBJ2-7; D uncertain. Germline V gives CDR1 SGHRS, CDR2 YFSETQ. Between the trimmed V and J ends, which lost 0 bases and 6 bases, there was a span of 13 bases. The CDR3 is 14 amino acids. Written as DNA, the CDR3 is TGCGCCAGCAGCTTGGGTTACAGTGTACTCGAGCAGTACTTC. Amino acid sequence: CASSLGYSVLEQYF. Supplemented by reference TRBV5-1 and TRBJ2-7, the full variable domain reads KAGVTQTPRYLIKTRGQQVTLSCSPISGHRSVSWYQQTPGQGLQFLFEYFSETQRNKGNFPGRFSGRQFSNSRSEMNVSTLELGDSALYLCASSLGYSVLEQYFGPGTRLTVT.

This sequence joins TRBV7-2 and TRBJ2-7, with 7 positions matching TRBD2. V dropped 3 bases and J dropped 6; count of bases not matched to a gene: 5. The CDR3 runs to 13 residues. Per the germline V gene, CDR1 is SGHTA and CDR2 is FQGNSA. The CDR3 DNA follows: TGTGCCAGCAGCTTCGCGGGAGCGTTCGAGCAGTACTTC. Translated: CASSFAGAFEQYF.

Only a few counts were recorded for this clone. V gene TRBV6-1 combines with J gene TRBJ1-3, with D perhaps matching TRBD1 (6 bases). Looked up from germline, CDR1 is MNHNS and CDR2 is SASEGT. Trimming took 8 bases from V and 0 from J, leaving 14 bases between them. The CDR3 is 15 amino acids. The CDR3 reads CASGGSRYSGNTIYF. Written as DNA, the CDR3 is TGTGCCAGCGGGGGCAGCCGATACTCTGGAAACACCATATATTTT.

This chain uses TRBV19 with TRBJ2-1; 15 nucleotides align to TRBD2. V shed 5 bases, J shed 9 bases, and the junction held 8 bases outside the gene matches. The germline V gene has CDR1 LNHDA and CDR2 SQIVND (reference sequence). The CDR3 has 16 amino acids. The CDR3 DNA follows: TGTGCCAGTAGTCCCCGGACTAGCGGGAGGGCTCGTGAGCAGTTCTTC. Translated: CASSPRTSGRAREQFF.

The chain combines TRBV5-4 with TRBJ1-2, with D unresolved. The CDR3 length is 15 residues. Germline CDR1 reads SGHNT; CDR2 reads YYREEE (reference sequence). Trimming cost V 2 bases and J 5 bases, with 16 bases left between them. The CDR3 DNA is TGTGCCAGCAGCTTAATCCGGGCAGAATTGTATGGCTACACCTTC. This translates into CASSLIRAELYGYTF.

The chain joins TRBV5-1 to TRBJ2-7, with D perhaps matching TRBD2 (6 bases). Germline CDR1 and CDR2: SGHRS and YFSETQ. Trimming shortened V by 0 bases and J by 2 bases, and 18 bases separated the two germline ends. This CDR3 is 17 amino acids long. The CDR3 bases are TGCGCCAGCAGCTTGGGCCCCCTAACTAGCTCGCCCTACGAGCAGTACTTC. Its protein is CASSLGPLTSSPYEQYF.

The genes are TRBV19 and TRBJ2-6, with no clear D. This CDR3 region has 14 residues. Germline CDR1 LNHDA, CDR2 SQIVND (reference sequence). V was trimmed by 3 bases and J by 2 bases, leaving 5 bases between them. The CDR3 sequence: CASSITAGANVLTF. The CDR3 coding sequence is TGTGCCAGTAGTATTACAGCTGGGGCCAACGTCCTGACTTTC.

The chain recombines TRBV11-2 with TRBJ2-7, with a possible D match to TRBD2 (5 bases). The CDR3 sequence is 14 residues long. The V and J ends lost 4 bases and 7 bases respectively, with 17 bases between them. Germline-derived CDR1 and CDR2 are SGHAT and FQNNGV. The CDR3 loop reads CASSSARVGLEQYF. In DNA form, the CDR3 reads TGTGCCAGCAGCTCCGCGCGGGTGGGGTTAGAGCAGTACTTC.

The V gene is TRBV9, the J gene TRBJ2-7, with a possible D match to TRBD2 (5 bases). The CDR3 has 15 amino acids. Trimming shortened V by 2 bases and J by 0 bases, and 12 bases separated the two germline ends. Germline V gene data show CDR1 as SGDLS and CDR2 as YYNGEE. CDR3 region: CASSVGLSNSYEQYF. The DNA of the CDR3 is TGTGCCAGCAGCGTCGGACTTTCGAACTCCTACGAGCAGTACTTC.

This clone was seen only once. The chain carries TRBV28 and TRBJ2-1; the match to TRBD2 covers 13 bases. The CDR3 is 15 residues long. CDR1 is MDHEN and CDR2 is SYDVKM in the germline V gene. V trimming: 4 bases; J trimming: 9 bases; junction bases outside the gene matches: 6. The CDR3 protein is CASSSTSGRAGEQFF. The DNA of the CDR3 is TGTGCCAGCAGTTCTACTAGCGGGAGGGCAGGTGAGCAGTTCTTC.

This sequence joins TRBV4-1 and TRBJ2-1; D may be TRBD1 (5 bases). CDR1 MGHRA and CDR2 YSYEKL come from the germline V gene. The V gene lost 4 bases and the J gene lost 5 bases, with 12 bases spanning the gap. The CDR3 loop spans 14 amino acids. The CDR3 here is CASSPLTANNEQFF. The CDR3 DNA sequence: TGCGCCAGCAGCCCCTTGACAGCTAACAATGAGCAGTTCTTC.

The chain couples TRBV7-2 to TRBJ2-2; TRBD1 agrees at 9 bases. V shed 6 bases and J 5 bases; nucleotides not matched to a gene: 1. The germline CDR1 and CDR2 sequences are SGHTA and FQGNSA. There are 13 residues in the CDR3. This CDR3 is CASRTGGTGELFF. The CDR3 DNA reads as TGTGCCAGCAGGACAGGGGGAACCGGGGAGCTGTTTTTT.

The chain carries TRBV18 and TRBJ1-1; TRBD1 might be the D (5 bases). V lost 0 bases and J lost 4, with 15 bases in between. This CDR3 has 16 residues. The germline V gene has CDR1 KGHSH and CDR2 LQKENI. The CDR3: CASSPPTGRAGTEAFF. Here the CDR3 DNA reads TGTGCCAGCTCACCACCGACGGGGCGAGCTGGCACTGAAGCTTTCTTT.

This clone was seen only once. This chain connects TRBV5-4 to TRBJ2-7; 9 bases agree with TRBD1. Trimming at V came to 0 bases and at J to 3 bases, leaving 7 bases not matched to a gene. This CDR3 spans 16 amino acids. The germline V gene has CDR1 SGHNT and CDR2 YYREEE (reference sequence). The DNA of the CDR3 is TGTGCCAGCAGCTTGGGGGGACAGGGTACCCACTACGAGCAGTACTTC. Translation gives CASSLGGQGTHYEQYF. The full variable domain, in which reference TRBV5-4 and TRBJ2-7 provide the parts outside the CDR3, is ETGVTQSPTHLIKTRGQQVTLRCSSQSGHNTVSWYQQALGQGPQFIFQYYREEENGRGNFPPRFSGLQFPNYSSELNVNALELDDSALYLCASSLGGQGTHYEQYFGPGTRLTVT.

This chain joins TRBV7-3 and TRBJ2-1; 13 bases agree with TRBD2. This CDR3 has 17 residues. V lost 5 bases and J lost 7; bases outside the gene matches: 11. Germline CDR1 reads SGHTA; CDR2 reads FQGTGA. The chain's CDR3 is CASSPGTSGTLWNEQFF. The CDR3 DNA reads as TGTGCCAGCAGCCCCGGGACTAGCGGGACGCTTTGGAATGAGCAGTTCTTC.

The chain has TRBV19 and TRBJ1-2; TRBD1 matches 9 bases. Losses at the gene ends were 6 bases for V and 2 bases for J; bases not matched to a gene: 4. Looked up from germline, CDR1 is LNHDA and CDR2 is SQIVND (reference sequence). This CDR3 comprises 14 residues. The CDR3 protein is CASSGQGQNYGYTF. CDR3 sequence (DNA): TGTGCCAGTAGCGGACAGGGGCAGAACTATGGCTACACCTTC.

The chain is built from TRBV6-4 and TRBJ2-6, with TRBD1 matching 7 bases. Germline-derived CDR1 and CDR2 are MRHNA and SNTAGT. V shed 3 bases and J 0 bases; nucleotides not matched to a gene: 8. This CDR3 is built from 18 residues. CDR3 region: CASSEVEEGASGANVLTF. DNA for the CDR3: TGTGCCAGCAGTGAGGTCGAAGAGGGGGCCTCTGGGGCCAACGTCCTGACTTTC.

The chain links TRBV9 to TRBJ2-3; possibly TRBD1 or TRBD2 for D (5 bases each). V was trimmed by 5 bases and J by 0 bases, leaving 7 bases between them. The germline CDR1 and CDR2 sequences are SGDLS and YYNGEE. This CDR3 spans 13 amino acids. The CDR3 protein is CASRRDSTDTQYF. In DNA, the CDR3 is TGTGCCAGCAGACGGGACAGCACAGATACGCAGTATTTT.